The clone carrying this TCR beta chain was observed a few times. The antigen remains undetermined. This entry is derived from a study of T cells in Graves' hyperthyroidism and ophthalmopathy. Amplification of TCR beta CDR3 regions used RNA as the template. A set of HTBI primers served as the primers for a first-round RT-PCR of the TCR CDR3. TCRdb passed the multiplex PCR reads through MiXCR, listing each CDR3 protein once. The sample lists 300,000 to 450,000 distinct CDR3 sequences; 15% were seen once. Trimming took 3 bases from V and 8 from J, leaving 6 bases between them. CDR1 is SGDLS and CDR2 is YYNGEE in the germline V gene. CDR3 length: 10 amino acids. The PBMCs were taken from about 10 ml of fresh peripheral blood. Study observations and caveats: Blood samples included most of the expanded thyroid clonotypes exceeding 0.001.

The sequence came from a woman in her thirties with Graves' hyperthyroidism. The chain uses TRBV9 and TRBJ2-7; D is uncertain. Sequencing was done on a sample of blood. CDR3 DNA: TGTGCCAGCAGCGATACTAAGCAGTACTTC. It specifies CASSDTKQYF. Combining the CDR3 with reference TRBV9 and TRBJ2-7 gives the whole variable domain DSGVTQTPKHLITATGQRVTLRCSPRSGDLSVYWYQQSLDQGLQFLIQYYNGEERAKGNILERFSAQQFPDLHSELNLSSLELGDSALYFCASSDTKQYFGPGTRLTVT.